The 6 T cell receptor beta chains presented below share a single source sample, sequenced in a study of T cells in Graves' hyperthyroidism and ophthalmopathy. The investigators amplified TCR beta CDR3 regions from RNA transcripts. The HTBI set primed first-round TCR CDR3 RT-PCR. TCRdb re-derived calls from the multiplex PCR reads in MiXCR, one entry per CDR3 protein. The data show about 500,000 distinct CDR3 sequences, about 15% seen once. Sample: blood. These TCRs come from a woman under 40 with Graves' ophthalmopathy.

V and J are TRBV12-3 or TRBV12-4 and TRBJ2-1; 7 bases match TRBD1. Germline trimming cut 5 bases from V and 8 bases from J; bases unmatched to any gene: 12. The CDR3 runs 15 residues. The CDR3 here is CASSPRTGPGYEQFF. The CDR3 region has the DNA TGTGCCAGCAGTCCCCGGACAGGTCCTGGATATGAGCAGTTCTTC.

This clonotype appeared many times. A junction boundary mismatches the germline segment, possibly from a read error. The CDR3 region has the DNA TGTGCCAGCAGTTTAGTAGGCTACAATGAGCAGTTCTTC. Its protein product is CASSLVGYNEQFF. The J gene is TRBJ2-1, the V gene TRBV5-1; no clear D gene. The CDR3 runs to 13 residues. Germline CDR1 is SGHRS and CDR2 is YFSETQ.

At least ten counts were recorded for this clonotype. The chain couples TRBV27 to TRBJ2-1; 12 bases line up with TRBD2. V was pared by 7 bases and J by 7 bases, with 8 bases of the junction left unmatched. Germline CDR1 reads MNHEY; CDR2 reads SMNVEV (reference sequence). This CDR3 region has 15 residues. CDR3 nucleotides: TGTGCCAGCACCTCCGGGACTAGCGGGCGGAATGAGCAGTTCTTC. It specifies CASTSGTSGRNEQFF.

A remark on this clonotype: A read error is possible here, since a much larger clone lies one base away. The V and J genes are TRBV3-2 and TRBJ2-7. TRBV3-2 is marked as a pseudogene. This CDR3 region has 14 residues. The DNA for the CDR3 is TGTGCCAGCAGCCGAGATCCCAAGACCTACGAGCAGTACTTC. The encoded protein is CASSRDPKTYEQYF.

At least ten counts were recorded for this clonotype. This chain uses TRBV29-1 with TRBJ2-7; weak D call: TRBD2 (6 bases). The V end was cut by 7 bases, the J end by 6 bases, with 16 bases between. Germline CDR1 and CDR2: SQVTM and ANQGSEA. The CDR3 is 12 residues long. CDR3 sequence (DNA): TGCAGCGCCCTGGAGGGGAGTAGCGAGCAGTACTTC. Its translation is CSALEGSSEQYF.

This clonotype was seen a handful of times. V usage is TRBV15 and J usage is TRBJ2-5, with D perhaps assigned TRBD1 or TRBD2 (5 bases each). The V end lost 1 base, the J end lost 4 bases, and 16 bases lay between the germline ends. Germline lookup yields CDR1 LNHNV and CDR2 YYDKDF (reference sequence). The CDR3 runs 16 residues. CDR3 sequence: CATSRGDQGRRETQYF. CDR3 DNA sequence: TGTGCCACCAGCAGAGGGGACCAGGGTAGGCGAGAGACCCAGTACTTC.